The clone carrying this TCR beta chain is categorized as medium-sized. TCRdb redid the calling of the reads with MiXCR, one entry per CDR3 protein. The profile shows approximately 9,000 distinct CDR3 sequences, about 20% of them singletons. These data originate in a study of liver allograft versus peripheral blood T cells. Study context: Repertoires of T cell receptors in transplanted livers were compared with recipients' peripheral blood repertoires.

CDR1 and CDR2 (germline): LNHDA, SQIVND (reference sequence). V lost 6 bases and J 3 bases, leaving 14 bases between the germline ends. The CDR3 runs 14 residues. The V and J genes are TRBV19 and TRBJ1-1; D is unclear. The clonotype was recovered from a human patient who had a liver transplant. These T cells may partly come from the graft donor. CDR3 region: CASSHWTADTEAFF. The CDR3 bases are TGTGCCAGTAGCCACTGGACGGCGGACACTGAAGCTTTCTTT. The variable domain in full, with the rest retrieved from reference TRBV19 and TRBJ1-1, is DGGITQSPKYLFRKEGQNVTLSCEQNLNHDAMYWYRQDPGQGLRLIYYSQIVNDFQKGDIAEGYSVSREKKESFPLTVTSAQKNPTAFYLCASSHWTADTEAFFGQGTRLTVV.